This passage covers 32 T cell receptor beta chains from one sample sequenced in a study of siplizumab effects on memory and regulatory T cells. Profiling relied on immunoSEQ multiplex PCR, and the TCRdb table lists in-frame clones only, not all of them. This repertoire shows 100,000 or so clones, just over 90% found once; its top ten account for roughly 0.15%. Input material: non-Treg CD4+ T cells sorted from blood. The receptors originated from a human donor in good health.

The chain employs TRBV5-4 and TRBJ1-3; TRBD1 is a possible D gene (5 bases). V was trimmed by 0 bases and J by 0 bases, leaving 10 bases between them. CDR1 is SGHNT, CDR2 YYREEE, per germline (reference sequence). CDR3 length equals 16 residues. CDR3 sequence (DNA): TGTGCCAGCAGCTTGGGAGGGGCAAGCTCTGGAAACACCATATATTTT. Its translation: CASSLGGASSGNTIYF. Together with reference TRBV5-4 and TRBJ1-3, the CDR3 gives the full variable domain: ETGVTQSPTHLIKTRGQQVTLRCSSQSGHNTVSWYQQALGQGPQFIFQYYREEENGRGNFPPRFSGLQFPNYSSELNVNALELDDSALYLCASSLGGASSGNTIYFGEGSWLTVV.

This rearrangement joins TRBV6-5 to TRBJ2-3, with 8 bases fitting TRBD1. V shed 6 bases, J shed 4 bases, and the junction held 9 bases outside the gene matches. CDR1 and CDR2 from the germline V gene are MNHEY and SVGAGI. The length of the CDR3 is 15 residues. The CDR3 coding sequence is TGTGCCAGCAGCTCCGGGACAGGTAACCCAGATACGCAGTATTTT. Protein: CASSSGTGNPDTQYF.

The chain recombines TRBV27 with TRBJ1-1; D unresolved. The germline gives CDR1 MNHEY, CDR2 SMNVEV (reference sequence). V gave up 2 bases and J gave up 4 bases, with 14 bases separating them. CDR3 length equals 15 residues. CDR3 sequence reads: CASSLSPGLGTEAFF. The CDR3 DNA reads as TGTGCCAGCAGTTTAAGTCCGGGATTGGGCACTGAAGCTTTCTTT.

The chain is built from TRBV5-1 and TRBJ2-2; D possibly corresponds to TRBD1 (5 bases). Trimming took off 1 base at V and 3 bases at J, with 13 bases between the two ends. The germline V gene has CDR1 SGHRS and CDR2 YFSETQ. The CDR3 sequence is 16 residues long. CDR3 DNA: TGCGCCAGCAGCTTGCAGGGTCCAGGTGACACCGGGGAGCTGTTTTTT. Protein sequence: CASSLQGPGDTGELFF.

The CDR3 DNA follows: TGTGCCAGCTCGGAGACAGTCAAATCTGGCTACACCTTC. Its protein is CASSETVKSGYTF. This chain links TRBV18 with TRBJ1-2, with a possible D match to TRBD1 (5 bases). V lost 6 bases and J 7 bases, leaving 15 bases between the germline ends. The CDR3 totals 13 residues. Looked up from germline, CDR1 is KGHSH and CDR2 is LQKENI.

The genes are TRBV5-1 and TRBJ2-1, with TRBD1 matching over 7 bases. CDR3 length: 14 residues. The ends lost 4 bases at V and 6 bases at J; junction bases unmatched: 7. Per the germline V gene, CDR1 is SGHRS and CDR2 is YFSETQ. The CDR3 loop reads CASSPGTASNEQFF. In DNA, the CDR3 is TGCGCCAGCAGCCCGGGGACAGCCAGCAATGAGCAGTTCTTC.

The CDR3 here is CASSVEGQGTYNEQFF. The DNA for the CDR3 is TGTGCCAGCAGCGTAGAAGGGCAGGGGACCTACAATGAGCAGTTCTTC. The gene calls are TRBV9 and TRBJ2-1, with D possibly matching TRBD1 (6 bases). Germline V CDR1 and CDR2: SGDLS, YYNGEE. The V and J ends lost 0 bases and 2 bases respectively, with 12 bases between them. The CDR3 covers 16 residues.

The chain recombines TRBV30 with TRBJ2-7; no firm D call. V was trimmed by 4 bases and J by 0 bases, leaving 7 bases between them. The CDR3 sequence is 12 residues long. Per the germline V gene, CDR1 is GTSNPN and CDR2 is SVGIG (reference sequence). In DNA, the CDR3 is TGTGCCTGGAAAAGAAGCTCCTACGAGCAGTACTTC. This gives the protein CAWKRSSYEQYF.

The V gene is TRBV28, the J gene TRBJ1-5; D uncertain. From germline, CDR1 is MDHEN and CDR2 SYDVKM. With 3 bases removed from V and 1 base from J, the gap between germline ends came to 7 bases. The CDR3 covers 14 residues. CDR3 sequence (DNA): TGTGCCAGCAGTTTGTGGGGAAGCAATCAGCCCCAGCATTTT. Its translation is CASSLWGSNQPQHF.

The genes are TRBV6-1 and TRBJ2-1; possibly TRBD2 for D (7 bases). Germline V gives CDR1 MNHNS, CDR2 SASEGT. CDR3 length: 16 amino acids. V was shortened by 1 base and J by 5 bases, with 15 bases between the two germline ends. In DNA, the CDR3 is TGTGCCAGCAGTGAAGGGTCCGGGGGGCCCGACAATGAGCAGTTCTTC. As protein: CASSEGSGGPDNEQFF.

As regards this clone: The junction departs from the called germline gene at one end, perhaps through a read error. The chain combines TRBV7-2 with TRBJ2-6; a possible D gene is TRBD2 (6 bases). Looked up from germline, CDR1 is SGHTA and CDR2 is FQGNSA. This CDR3 region has 14 residues. For the CDR3, the DNA is TGTGCCAGCAGCTTAATCCCGGGGGTCCCGGTCGGGGCTTTC. This encodes CASSLIPGVPVGAF.

This chain links TRBV7-2 with TRBJ1-5; D unresolved. The ends were cut back, 5 bases at V and 4 bases at J, with 9 bases in the middle. Germline CDR1 SGHTA, CDR2 FQGNSA. This CDR3 has 13 residues. CDR3 in DNA: TGTGCCAGCAGCACCGGGATTAATCAGCCCCAGCATTTT. Protein: CASSTGINQPQHF.

The chain carries TRBV21-1 and TRBJ1-5; TRBD1, the D gene given by the table, was not confirmed from the DNA. TRBV21-1 is a listed pseudogene. The CDR3 spans 13 residues. The CDR3 region has the DNA TGTGCCAGAGACAGGCATAGCAATCAGCCCCAGCATTTT. Protein product: CARDRHSNQPQHF.

The J gene is TRBJ2-6, the V gene TRBV6-1; D is perhaps TRBD1 (5 bases). CDR3 length: 14 amino acids. Germline assignment: CDR1 MNHNS and CDR2 SASEGT. Trimming shortened V by 10 bases and J by 0 bases, and 10 bases separated the two germline ends. In nucleotides, the CDR3 is TGTGCCACCCCGACAGACTCTGGGGCCAACGTCCTGACTTTC. Its protein product is CATPTDSGANVLTF.

The chain carries TRBV9 and TRBJ2-3, with 8 nucleotides matching TRBD2. The CDR3 runs 18 residues. Germline V CDR1 and CDR2: SGDLS, YYNGEE. V lost 4 bases and J lost 0; bases outside the gene matches: 13. The CDR3 sequence: CASSLNGGAIGSTDTQYF. CDR3 in DNA: TGTGCCAGCAGCCTGAACGGGGGGGCCATAGGGAGCACAGATACGCAGTATTTT.

The gene calls are TRBV19 and TRBJ1-5; possible D gene TRBD1, 5 bases. Germline V gene data show CDR1 as LNHDA and CDR2 as SQIVND (reference sequence). This CDR3 has 14 residues. Deletions cut 3 bases from V and 7 bases from J, with 13 bases between. The CDR3 sequence is CASSIVGRGQPQHF. CDR3 coding DNA: TGTGCCAGTAGTATCGTAGGCCGGGGCCAGCCCCAGCATTTT.

The rearrangement links TRBV11-3 to TRBJ2-5; D not certain. The V gene's germline CDR1 is SGHNT and CDR2 YENEEA. Deletions cut 2 bases from V and 1 base from J, with 11 bases between. The CDR3 spans 15 residues. CDR3 sequence reads: CASSLSFGPQETQYF. The CDR3 region has the DNA TGTGCCAGCAGCTTAAGTTTCGGGCCCCAAGAGACCCAGTACTTC. Full variable domain (rest looked up from reference TRBV11-3 and TRBJ2-5): EAGVVQSPRYKIIEKKQPVAFWCNPISGHNTLYWYLQNLGQGPELLIRYENEEAVDDSQLPKDRFSAERLKGVDSTLKIQPAELGDSAVYLCASSLSFGPQETQYFGPGTRLLVL.

The chain uses TRBV5-5 and TRBJ2-3; perhaps TRBD2 as D (6 bases). The V gene's germline CDR1 is SGHKS and CDR2 YYEKEE (reference sequence). Trimming removed 2 bases from V and 4 bases from J, with 8 bases in between. The CDR3 spans 13 residues. As DNA, the CDR3 is TGTGCCAGCAGCTTCGGAGGGTCAGATACGCAGTATTTT. Encoded protein: CASSFGGSDTQYF.

The chain couples TRBV7-2 to TRBJ2-7, with 14 positions matching TRBD2. The trim removed 5 bases at V and 10 bases at J, leaving 10 bases unmatched. Germline CDR1 SGHTA, CDR2 FQGNSA. This CDR3 contains 15 residues. This CDR3 is CASSPRGTSGGDQYF. DNA of the CDR3: TGTGCCAGCAGCCCCCGTGGGACTAGCGGGGGCGACCAGTACTTC.

The chain employs TRBV9 and TRBJ1-2; 8 positions agree with TRBD1. CDR3 length: 14 residues. CDR1 and CDR2 from the germline V gene are SGDLS and YYNGEE. With V trimmed by 0 bases and J by 5 bases, 3 bases remained unmatched. The CDR3 loop is CASSVGQGAYGYTF. The CDR3 bases are TGTGCCAGCAGCGTAGGGCAGGGGGCTTATGGCTACACCTTC.

The V gene is TRBV2, the J gene TRBJ1-1, with 7 bases fitting TRBD1. Trimming took 8 bases from V and 0 from J; bases not matched to a gene: 9. Germline lookup yields CDR1 SNHLY and CDR2 FYNNEI. The CDR3 runs 15 residues. CDR3 sequence reads: CASVKGGRVNTEAFF. In nucleotides, the CDR3 is TGTGCCAGCGTGAAAGGGGGCAGGGTGAACACTGAAGCTTTCTTT. Filled out from reference TRBV2 and TRBJ1-1, the complete variable domain reads EPEVTQTPSHQVTQMGQEVILRCVPISNHLYFYWYRQILGQKVEFLVSFYNNEISEKSEIFDDQFSVERPDGSNFTLKIRSTKLEDSAMYFCASVKGGRVNTEAFFGQGTRLTVV.

The chain combines TRBV29-1 with TRBJ1-2, with D tentatively TRBD1 (5 bases). In germline, CDR1 is SQVTM, CDR2 ANQGSEA. V gave up 5 bases and J gave up 4 bases, with 8 bases separating them. The CDR3 runs to 11 residues. CDR3 amino acids: CSVWGFYGYTF. The CDR3 DNA sequence: TGCAGCGTTTGGGGGTTCTATGGCTACACCTTC.

The chain links TRBV19 to TRBJ1-3; no reliable D call. CDR1 LNHDA and CDR2 SQIVND come from the germline V gene (reference sequence). This CDR3 has 13 amino acids. The V end lost 5 bases, the J end lost 0 bases, and 5 bases lay between the germline ends. The CDR3 DNA is TGTGCCAGTAGTGACTTCTCTGGAAACACCATATATTTT. This gives the protein CASSDFSGNTIYF.

V usage is TRBV7-8 and J usage is TRBJ1-2, with 7 bases lining up with TRBD1. Germline CDR1 reads SGHVS; CDR2 reads FQNEAQ. Unmatched junction bases numbered 16, after V lost 5 bases and J lost 4 bases. The CDR3 has 17 residues. The CDR3 region is CASSPDRAVSPLYGYTF. CDR3 in DNA: TGTGCCAGCAGCCCAGACAGGGCCGTCAGTCCGCTCTATGGCTACACCTTC. The full variable domain, with the rest looked up from reference TRBV7-8 and TRBJ1-2, is GAGVSQSPRYKVAKRGQDVALRCDPISGHVSLFWYQQALGQGPEFLTYFQNEAQLDKSGLPSDRFFAERPEGSVSTLKIQRTQQEDSAVYLCASSPDRAVSPLYGYTFGSGTRLTVV.

This chain links TRBV12-5 with TRBJ1-2, with D possibly TRBD1 on 6 matching bases. This CDR3 comprises 13 residues. The V end lost 0 bases, the J end lost 8 bases, and 10 bases lay between the germline ends. The germline V gene has CDR1 LGHNT and CDR2 FRNRAP. CDR3: CASGLVTGRGYTF. The CDR3 nucleotides are TGTGCTAGTGGTTTGGTAACAGGGAGAGGCTACACCTTC.

The chain combines TRBV7-3 with TRBJ1-6, with TRBD1 identical over 9 bases. The junction had 1 base not matched to a gene; V was cut back by 4 bases and J by 6 bases. Germline V lookup: CDR1 SGHTA, CDR2 FQGTGA. The CDR3 is made up of 14 amino acids. CDR3 sequence reads: CASSSTGGNSPLHF. The DNA for the CDR3 is TGTGCCAGCAGCTCGACAGGGGGTAATTCACCCCTCCACTTT.

J is TRBJ1-5 and V is TRBV7-6; D remains unclear. V dropped 2 bases and J dropped 4 bases, with 6 bases sitting between them. Germline assignment: CDR1 SGHVS and CDR2 FNYEAQ. The CDR3 covers 13 residues. CDR3 sequence reads: CASSLRVNQPQHF. CDR3 bases: TGTGCCAGCAGCTTAAGAGTTAATCAGCCCCAGCATTTT.

The chain is built from TRBV28 and TRBJ2-5; no clear D gene. The CDR3 length is 15 residues. Trimming shortened V by 2 bases and J by 1 base, and 11 bases separated the two germline ends. Germline V lookup: CDR1 MDHEN, CDR2 SYDVKM. CDR3 nucleotide sequence: TGTGCCAGCAGTTTAATGGCAGCAGTCCAAGAGACCCAGTACTTC. Protein product: CASSLMAAVQETQYF.

The rearrangement uses TRBV2 and TRBJ1-2; 7 positions agree with TRBD1. Germline V gene sequence: CDR1 SNHLY, CDR2 FYNNEI. This CDR3 region has 12 residues. V shed 6 bases, J shed 12 bases, and the junction held 10 bases outside the gene matches. For the CDR3, the DNA is TGTGCCAGCAGCAGGGACAGTAGTTACCACACCTTC. This sequence encodes CASSRDSSYHTF.

The chain employs TRBV4-3 and TRBJ2-2, with 10 nucleotides matching TRBD2. Germline values: CDR1 LGHNA, CDR2 YSLEER. The CDR3 has 16 amino acids. V gave up 1 base and J gave up 5 bases; unmatched junction bases: 4. This CDR3 reads CASSQAAGGPTGELFF. The CDR3, as DNA: TGCGCCAGCAGCCAAGCAGCGGGGGGGCCTACCGGGGAGCTGTTTTTT.

A single count supports this clone. V usage is TRBV5-6 and J usage is TRBJ1-1; tentative D call: TRBD1 (6 bases). The germline V gene has CDR1 SGHDT and CDR2 YYEEEE. The V and J ends lost 2 bases and 4 bases respectively, with 15 bases between them. This CDR3 spans 15 amino acids. The CDR3 spells CASSFDQGYGTEAFF. CDR3 bases: TGTGCCAGCAGCTTTGATCAGGGGTATGGCACTGAAGCTTTCTTT.

This chain connects TRBV12-1 to TRBJ1-3. TRBV12-1 is listed as a pseudogene. The CDR3 spans 16 residues. The CDR3 nucleotides read TGTGCCAGCAGCTTTGCTATCCGACCGATTTTAAACACCATATATTTT. Its protein product is CASSFAIRPILNTIYF.